The entry that follows covers one T cell receptor (beta chain) sequence. Its antigen is currently unknown. This entry belongs to a study of CD8+ T cells in alopecia areata. Points from the study as a whole: Scalp specimens additionally yield sequences from normal skin's resident alphabeta T cells. Lesional scalp, especially alopecia totalis/universalis, showed higher clonality than normal scalp.

cDNA reverse transcribed from extracted RNA served as the sequencing template. The method was immunoSEQ multiplex PCR; TCRdb's version includes in-frame clones alone and lacks a portion of them. The sample includes under 350,000 clones, 58% of them seen just once. Described treatment: oral pan-JAK inhibitor, 5-10 mg twice daily. The V gene's germline CDR1 is SGHTA and CDR2 FQGTGA. The V and J ends lost 2 bases and 5 bases, in that order; junction bases with no gene match: 8. CDR3 length: 16 residues. The V and J genes are TRBV7-3 and TRBJ2-5; 10 positions agree with TRBD1. This sample comprised CD4+ T cells sorted from blood, obtained at week 24, from a patient treated with tofacitinib. The TCR was taken from a human donor with alopecia areata. The CDR3 DNA reads as TGTGCCAGCAGCTTACAGCCGGGACAGGGGTGGGAGACCCAGTACTTC. It translates to CASSLQPGQGWETQYF.